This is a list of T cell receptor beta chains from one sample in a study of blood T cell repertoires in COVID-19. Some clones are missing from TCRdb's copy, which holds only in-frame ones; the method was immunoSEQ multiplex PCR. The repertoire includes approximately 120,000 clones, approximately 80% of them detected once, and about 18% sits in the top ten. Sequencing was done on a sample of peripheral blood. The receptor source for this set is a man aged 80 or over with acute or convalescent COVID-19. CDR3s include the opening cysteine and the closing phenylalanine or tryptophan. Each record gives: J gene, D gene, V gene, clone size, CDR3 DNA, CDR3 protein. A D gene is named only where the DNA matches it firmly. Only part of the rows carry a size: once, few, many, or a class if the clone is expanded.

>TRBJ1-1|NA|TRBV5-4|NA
TGTGCCAGCAGCTTGCCAGGGAACACTGAAGCTTTCTTT
CASSLPGNTEAFF
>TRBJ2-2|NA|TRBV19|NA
TGTGCCAGTAGTATAGATCGACAGACCGGGGAGCTGTTTTTT
CASSIDRQTGELFF
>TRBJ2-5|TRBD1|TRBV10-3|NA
TGTGCCATCAGGGATTCGTGGGGACAGGGGCCGGCGGAGACCCAGTACTTC
CAIRDSWGQGPAETQYF
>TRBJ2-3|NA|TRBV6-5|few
TGTGCCAGCAGTCAAAGGACTAGCACAGATACGCAGTATTTT
CASSQRTSTDTQYF
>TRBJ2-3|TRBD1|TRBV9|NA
TGTGCCAGCAGCCAAGGGGCCGGGACAGGGGGAACAGATACGCAGTATTTT
CASSQGAGTGGTDTQYF
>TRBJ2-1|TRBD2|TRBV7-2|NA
TGTGCCAGCAACGACGGACTAGTGGGTGAGCAGTTCTTC
CASNDGLVGEQFF
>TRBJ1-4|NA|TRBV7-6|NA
TGTGCCAGCAGCCTTAATGAAAAACTGTTTTTT
CASSLNEKLFF
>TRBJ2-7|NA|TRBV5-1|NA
TGCGCCAGCAGCTCGGGACATCCTCCCTACGAGCAGTACTTC
CASSSGHPPYEQYF
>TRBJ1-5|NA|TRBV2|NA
TGTGCCAGCAGCGGACAGACATATAGCAATCAGCCCCAGCATTTT
CASSGQTYSNQPQHF
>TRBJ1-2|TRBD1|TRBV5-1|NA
TGCGCCAGCAGCTTGGCCGACAGGGGCTTAGAGGGCTACACCTTC
CASSLADRGLEGYTF